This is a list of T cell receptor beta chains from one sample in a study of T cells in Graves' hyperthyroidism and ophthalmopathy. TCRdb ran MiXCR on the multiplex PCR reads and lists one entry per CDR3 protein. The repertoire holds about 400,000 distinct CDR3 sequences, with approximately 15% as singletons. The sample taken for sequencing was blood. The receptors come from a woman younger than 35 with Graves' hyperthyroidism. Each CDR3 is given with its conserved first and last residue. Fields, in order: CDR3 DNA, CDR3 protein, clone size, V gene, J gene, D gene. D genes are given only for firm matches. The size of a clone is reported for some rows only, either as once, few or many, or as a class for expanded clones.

TGTGCCATCCAGGGCTTTGCTGGAAACACCATATATTTT,CAIQGFAGNTIYF,many,TRBV10-3,TRBJ1-3,.
TGTGCCAGCTCACCAAGTGACAGGATATTCACCGGGGAGCTGTTTTTT,CASSPSDRIFTGELFF,.,TRBV18,TRBJ2-2,.
TGTGCCAGCAGCTTTAGCGGGAGGGTACTTGAGCAGTTCTTC,CASSFSGRVLEQFF,many,TRBV7-8,TRBJ2-1,TRBD2
TGTGCCACCGTGAGGCAGAATAACACCGGGGAGCTGTTTTTT,CATVRQNNTGELFF,many,TRBV24-1,TRBJ2-2,.
TGTGCCAGCAGTGAACAGGGGGCAAATTCACCCCTCCACTTT,CASSEQGANSPLHF,few,TRBV7-2,TRBJ1-6,TRBD1
TGTGCCAGCTCACCAGACAGGGGCACTGAAGCTTTCTTT,CASSPDRGTEAFF,many,TRBV18,TRBJ1-1,TRBD1
TGTGCCTGGAGTGTATACGGGACAAATGAGCAGTTCTTC,CAWSVYGTNEQFF,many,TRBV30,TRBJ2-1,.
TGTGCCAGCAGCTTAGTCGGACTAGGTCGAGCCGGGGAGCTGTTTTTT,CASSLVGLGRAGELFF,few,TRBV11-2,TRBJ2-2,TRBD2
TGCAGCGTTCTTGGAGACGGCCTGTTCCCCCCCCGAACTTACGAGCAGTACTTC,CSVLGDGLFPPRTYEQYF,.,TRBV29-1,TRBJ2-7,.
TGTGCCAGCAGCTTAGTGGGGGGCCGGCAGAACACCGGGGAGCTGTTTTTT,CASSLVGGRQNTGELFF,many,TRBV7-2,TRBJ2-2,.
TGTGCCAGCGCGGCCTCTCTTGAGGGGACCTACGAGCAGTACTTC,CASAASLEGTYEQYF,many,TRBV18,TRBJ2-7,.
TGTGCCAGCAGTGACCCGGAACAGGGGGCGCGGTCCAATGAGCAGTTCTTC,CASSDPEQGARSNEQFF,.,TRBV6-1,TRBJ2-1,TRBD1
TGTGCCAGCAGCACGTTACAAGGACGCGCCTCTGGGGCCAACGTCCTGACTTTC,CASSTLQGRASGANVLTF,many,TRBV7-9,TRBJ2-6,.
TGTGCCAGCAGTTTCGGGGGCACGACGGCTGAAGCTTTCTTT,CASSFGGTTAEAFF,many,TRBV12-3/TRBV12-4,TRBJ1-1,.
TGCGCCAGCAGTCATACTAGCGGGAGTGTTTCAGTCGAGAATGAGCAGTTCTTC,CASSHTSGSVSVENEQFF,.,TRBV5-1,TRBJ2-1,TRBD2
TGTGCCACCAGCAGAGATACGGTTGCTGGAAACACCATATATTTT,CATSRDTVAGNTIYF,few,TRBV15,TRBJ1-3,.
TGCAGTGCTAGAGGGGCGGGAGGAGAGACCCAGTACTTC,CSARGAGGETQYF,.,TRBV20-1,TRBJ2-5,TRBD2
TGCGCCAGCAGCCAAGATATGGCTAGCGAAACCGGGGAGCTGTTTTTT,CASSQDMASETGELFF,.,TRBV4-3,TRBJ2-2,.
TGCGCCAGGAAATTCCCTCGTCCCCTGGGCAGGCCAAAGCTTGGCTACACCTTC,CARKFPRPLGRPKLGYTF,few,TRBV5-1,TRBJ1-2,.
TGTGCCAGCAGTTTTACAGAGTCGGTACGGGAGGTCCCCTACGAGCAGTACTTC,CASSFTESVREVPYEQYF,few,TRBV28,TRBJ2-7,TRBD2
TGCGCCAGCAGCTCGGGACTAGCGGGATCGGCAGATACGCAGTATTTT,CASSSGLAGSADTQYF,many,TRBV5-1,TRBJ2-3,TRBD2
TGTGCCAGCAGCTTGGCGAGAGGCACTGAAGCTTTCTTT,CASSLARGTEAFF,many,TRBV7-2,TRBJ1-1,.
TGTGCCAGCAGCCAAGAAACGGCAGGGTGGAACTATGGCTACACCTTC,CASSQETAGWNYGYTF,.,TRBV3-1,TRBJ1-2,.
TGTGCCAGCAGCTTAGAGGCAGGGGGGGTTTTATACGAGCAGTACTTC,CASSLEAGGVLYEQYF,many,TRBV7-2,TRBJ2-7,.
TGCGCCAGCAGCTTGGCCCCCGGGACTAGCGGCTACAATGAGCAGTTCTTC,CASSLAPGTSGYNEQFF,few,TRBV5-1,TRBJ2-1,TRBD2
TGTGCCAGTCGGGGACGGCCTTCTGGAGGGGCCAACGTCCTGACTTTC,CASRGRPSGGANVLTF,few,TRBV12-3/TRBV12-4,TRBJ2-6,.
TGTGCTAGCAGCTTCCCCGTTCCAAGTCCTCGGCGGGAAGGAGATGAGCAGTTCTTC,CASSFPVPSPRREGDEQFF,few,TRBV7-7,TRBJ2-1,.
TGTGCCAGCAGTGGGGGACAGCTCCCTGGAAACACCATATATTTT,CASSGGQLPGNTIYF,.,TRBV2,TRBJ1-3,TRBD1
TGTGCCTGGAAGACCGGGACAGAGAACACCGGGGAGCTGTTTTTT,CAWKTGTENTGELFF,few,TRBV30,TRBJ2-2,TRBD1
TGCAACGTTGAAAGGGTTAGCGAAGAGACCCAGTACTTC,CNVERVSEETQYF,.,TRBV29-1,TRBJ2-5,.
TGTGCCAGCAGCTTATTTTTTCCAGGAGCGGCGGGAGCAGATACGCAGTATTTT,CASSLFFPGAAGADTQYF,many,TRBV7-6,TRBJ2-3,TRBD2
TGTGCCAGCTCATCCGAGGGACTAGGGGGAGAGACCCAGTACTTC,CASSSEGLGGETQYF,.,TRBV18,TRBJ2-5,TRBD2
TGTGCCAGCAGCCAAGAGGGGCCGTACGAGCAGTACTTC,CASSQEGPYEQYF,many,TRBV3-1,TRBJ2-7,.
TGTGCCTGGATGGGGGGACTAGCGGGAGTGGATGAGCAGTTCTTC,CAWMGGLAGVDEQFF,many,TRBV30,TRBJ2-1,TRBD2
TGTGCCAGCAGACCCGAGGGGGGATCCTACGAGCAGTACTTC,CASRPEGGSYEQYF,.,TRBV28,TRBJ2-7,.
TGTGCCAGCAGCCCGGGGACTAGCGGGAGTGAGACCCAGTACTTC,CASSPGTSGSETQYF,.,TRBV5-8,TRBJ2-5,TRBD2
TGTGCCAGCAGCTTAGGCGGGAGGGCCTTCACAGATACGCAGTATTTT,CASSLGGRAFTDTQYF,many,TRBV13,TRBJ2-3,TRBD2
TGTGCCAGCAGTCACCTCCGGGGAGGCGATGAAAAACTGTTTTTT,CASSHLRGGDEKLFF,.,TRBV7-9,TRBJ1-4,.
TGTGCCAGCAGCTTTCAGGGAGAGCTTTATGAAGCTTTCTTT,CASSFQGELYEAFF,many,TRBV7-9,TRBJ1-1,.
TGTGCCAGCAGCTTCGGGGGAGAGGGCTACACCTTC,CASSFGGEGYTF,many,TRBV5-5,TRBJ1-2,.